This entry features one T cell receptor beta chain sequence. Its specificity is unknown. The V gene end was trimmed by 3 bases and the J gene end by 2 bases; junction bases not matched to a gene: 6. Germline V gives CDR1 GTSNPN, CDR2 SVGIG (reference sequence). This CDR3 spans 16 amino acids. Treatment here: AdE1-LMPpoly-expanded autologous EBV-specific T-cell therapy followed by anti-PD-1 nivolumab. This specimen belongs to a study of EBV T-cell therapy then PD-1 blockade in nasopharyngeal carcinoma. Method: immunoSEQ multiplex PCR; TCRdb's copy keeps in-frame clones and lacks some. This table has 15,000 to 20,000 clones, 80% to 85% appearing once.

Material: CD8+ T cells from blood, obtained around day 35 from a patient whose treatment included autologous EBV-specific T cells and nivolumab. This chain links TRBV30 with TRBJ1-6, with 8 positions matching TRBD1. This receptor was taken from a man aged 40-50 years with nasopharyngeal carcinoma. CDR3 bases: TGTGCCTGGAGCCGGGACAGGACCACCTATAATTCACCCCTCCACTTT. Translated, it gives CAWSRDRTTYNSPLHF.